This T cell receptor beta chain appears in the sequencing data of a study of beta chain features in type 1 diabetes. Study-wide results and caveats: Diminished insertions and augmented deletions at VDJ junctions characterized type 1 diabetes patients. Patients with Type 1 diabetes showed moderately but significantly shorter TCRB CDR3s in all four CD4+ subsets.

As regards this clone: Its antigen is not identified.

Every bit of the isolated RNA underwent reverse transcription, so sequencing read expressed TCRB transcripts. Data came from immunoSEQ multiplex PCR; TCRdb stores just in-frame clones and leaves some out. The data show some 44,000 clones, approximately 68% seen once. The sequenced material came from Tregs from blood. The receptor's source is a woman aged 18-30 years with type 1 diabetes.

The CDR3 coding sequence is TGTGCCAGCAGCCTCACAGATACGCAGTATTTT. It translates to CASSLTDTQYF. The chain is built from TRBV5-6 and TRBJ2-3; D gene uncertain. Germline CDR1 is SGHDT and CDR2 is YYEEEE. V gave up 4 bases and J gave up 2 bases, with 2 bases separating them. The CDR3 consists of 11 residues. Full variable domain (remainder filled in from reference TRBV5-6 and TRBJ2-3): DAGVTQSPTHLIKTRGQQVTLRCSPKSGHDTVSWYQQALGQGPQFIFQYYEEEERQRGNFPDRFSGHQFPNYSSELNVNALLLGDSALYLCASSLTDTQYFGPGTRLTVL.